The sequence of this T cell receptor beta chain was determined in a study of a mutant IDH1 vaccine in newly diagnosed glioma. The V and J ends lost 6 bases and 5 bases respectively, with 13 bases between them. The CDR3 spans 13 residues. The germline V gene encodes CDR1 LNHDA and CDR2 SQIVND (reference sequence). Profiling relied on immunoSEQ multiplex PCR, and the TCRdb table lists in-frame clones only, not all of them. The sample holds around 120,000 clones; about 82% are singletons and the top ten take 4.5% to 7%. As for this clone: Its target is not known.

Described time point: week 11, during vaccination. All doses held 300 ug of mutant IDH1 20-mer peptide, with topical imiquimod. V and J are TRBV19 and TRBJ1-2; D remains unclear. This TCR was recovered from a man between 40 and 49 years old with glioma. Specimen: PBMCs, collected from a glioma patient whose treatment included an IDH1 peptide vaccine. The CDR3 region is CASREPFGYGYTF. The CDR3 nucleotides are TGTGCCAGTAGAGAACCCTTTGGATATGGCTACACCTTC.